This T cell receptor beta chain was sequenced for a study of CD8+ T cells in alopecia areata. Study-level results: Normal scalp showed lower clonality than lesional scalp, especially alopecia totalis/universalis. The treated group had a single nonresponder, limiting CD8+ expansion-response conclusions.

Regarding this clone: Its cognate antigen is unknown.

As to treatment: oral pan-JAK inhibitor, 5-10 mg twice daily. It was cDNA, reverse transcribed from extracted RNA, that served as the sequencing template. Generated by immunoSEQ multiplex PCR, the TCRdb table keeps only in-frame clones and is missing some. This table has more than 100,000 clones, just over 85% appearing once. Germline-derived CDR1 and CDR2 are SQVTM and ANQGSEA. Deletions cut 4 bases from V and 3 bases from J, with 10 bases between. CDR3 length equals 12 residues. The input for sequencing was CD8+ T cells sorted from blood, taken between weeks 30 and 35, from a patient treated with tofacitinib. The V call is TRBV29-1, the J call TRBJ2-7, with D possibly matching TRBD1 (5 bases). The receptor was derived from a human donor with alopecia areata. In DNA form, the CDR3 reads TGCAGCGTTGCAGGCAGGGACTACGAGCAGTACTTC. Residues: CSVAGRDYEQYF.